The T cell receptor (beta chain) described here comes from a study of shared clonotypes between healthy human individuals. Unsorted PBMC replicate PCRs used about 290 ng DNA, 25,000 to 30,000 T cell genomes. Using immunoSEQ multiplex PCR, the repertoire was profiled, and TCRdb retains in-frame clones only, with some absent. This sample has fewer than 650,000 clones, with 70% to 80% found just once. The junction had 4 bases not matched to a gene; V was cut back by 5 bases and J by 7 bases. CDR3 length: 14 residues. CDR1 is MDHEN, CDR2 SYDVKM, per germline. Donors comprised healthy HIV-negative adults lacking recent acute infections or vaccinations. All donors were Caucasian adults living in Nashville, Tennessee. With unsorted samples, genomic DNA was obtained from around 98 million PBMCs.

The sequencing input was PBMCs. The genes are TRBV28 and TRBJ1-4, with 10 bases fitting TRBD1. The sequence came from a woman aged 40 to 49 in good health. Some clones in this sample may be carry-over from other donors' samples. CDR3 DNA: TGTGCCAGCAGTCCGACAGGGGGCCTTGAAAAACTGTTTTTT. This sequence encodes CASSPTGGLEKLFF.